Presented here are 5 T cell receptor beta chains from one specimen sequenced in a study of T cell responses to AZD1222 COVID-19 vaccine. Clones were read by immunoSEQ multiplex PCR, and TCRdb kept only the in-frame ones, dropping some. The sample has 70,000 to 95,000 clones, approximately 90% seen once. Specimen: peripheral blood, collected 28 days after the second AZD1222 dose. These TCRs come from an adult who received the AZD1222 COVID-19 vaccine.

This chain links TRBV2 with TRBJ1-2, with 7 bases identical to TRBD1. Germline V CDR1 and CDR2: SNHLY, FYNNEI. V lost 6 bases to trimming and J lost 4 bases; unmatched junction nucleotides: 5. This CDR3 region has 13 residues. The CDR3 DNA sequence: TGTGCCAGCAGGGAGGGACAGTCCTATGGCTACACCTTC. Residues: CASREGQSYGYTF. Filled out from reference TRBV2 and TRBJ1-2, the complete variable domain reads EPEVTQTPSHQVTQMGQEVILRCVPISNHLYFYWYRQILGQKVEFLVSFYNNEISEKSEIFDDQFSVERPDGSNFTLKIRSTKLEDSAMYFCASREGQSYGYTFGSGTRLTVV.

In nucleotides, the CDR3 is TGTGCCAGCAGCCGAACGACGGGAACAATAGAAAAACTGTTTTTT. Its translation is CASSRTTGTIEKLFF. V gene TRBV3-1 (or the pseudogene TRBV3-2) combines with J gene TRBJ1-4; no firm D call. The CDR3 is made up of 15 amino acids. Germline V gene sequence: CDR1 LGHDT, CDR2 YNNKEL (reference sequence). V was shortened by 4 bases and J by 8 bases, with 17 bases between the two germline ends.

A note on this clone: Other DNA sequences from this sample encode an identical CDR3 as well. The gene calls are TRBV20-1 and TRBJ2-5; D unresolved. V was clipped by 0 bases and J by 4 bases, with 3 bases between them. The CDR3 runs to 11 residues. Germline V gives CDR1 DFQATT, CDR2 SNEGSKA (reference sequence). CDR3 protein: CSARDRETQYF. In DNA form, the CDR3 reads TGCAGTGCTAGAGATCGAGAGACCCAGTACTTC.

V is TRBV6-1 and J is TRBJ2-1; tentatively, D is TRBD2 (7 bases). Germline-derived CDR1 and CDR2 are MNHNS and SASEGT. The V gene lost 1 base and the J gene lost 3 bases, with 13 bases spanning the gap. CDR3 length: 16 amino acids. The CDR3, as DNA: TGTGCCAGCAGTGAAGATGGCGGGGGCGGCTACAATGAGCAGTTCTTC. This encodes CASSEDGGGGYNEQFF.

V gene TRBV5-1 combines with J gene TRBJ2-1, with D perhaps assigned TRBD1 or TRBD2 (5 bases each). V gave up 2 bases and J gave up 0 bases, with 15 bases separating them. In germline, CDR1 is SGHRS, CDR2 YFSETQ. This CDR3 is 17 amino acids long. In DNA form, the CDR3 reads TGCGCCAGCAGCTTACTCAGGGACCTCAGCTCCTACAATGAGCAGTTCTTC. Its protein is CASSLLRDLSSYNEQFF.